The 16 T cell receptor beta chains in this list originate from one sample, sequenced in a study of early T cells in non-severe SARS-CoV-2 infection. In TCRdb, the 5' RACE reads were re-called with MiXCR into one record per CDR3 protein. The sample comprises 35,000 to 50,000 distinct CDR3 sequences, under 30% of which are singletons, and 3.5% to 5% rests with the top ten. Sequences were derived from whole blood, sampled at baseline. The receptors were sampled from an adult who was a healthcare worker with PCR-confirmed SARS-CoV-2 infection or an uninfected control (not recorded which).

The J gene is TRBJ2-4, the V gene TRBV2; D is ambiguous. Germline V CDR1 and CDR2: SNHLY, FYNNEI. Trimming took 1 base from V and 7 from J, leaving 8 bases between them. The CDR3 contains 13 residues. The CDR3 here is CASSEGGPNIQYF. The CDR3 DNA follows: TGTGCCAGCAGTGAAGGGGGTCCGAACATTCAGTACTTC.

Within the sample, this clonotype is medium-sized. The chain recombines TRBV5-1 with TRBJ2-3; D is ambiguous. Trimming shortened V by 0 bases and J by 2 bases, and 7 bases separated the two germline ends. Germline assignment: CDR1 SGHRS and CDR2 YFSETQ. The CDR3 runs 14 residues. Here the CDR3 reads CASSLGTDTDTQYF. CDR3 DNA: TGCGCCAGCAGCTTGGGTACGGACACAGATACGCAGTATTTT.

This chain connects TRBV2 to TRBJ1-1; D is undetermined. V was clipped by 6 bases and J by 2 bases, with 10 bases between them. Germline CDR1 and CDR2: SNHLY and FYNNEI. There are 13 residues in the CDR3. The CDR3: CASRRSANTEAFF. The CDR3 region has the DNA TGTGCCAGCAGGCGCAGCGCTAACACTGAAGCTTTCTTT.

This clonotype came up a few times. The CDR3 loop reads CASGASPHTTDTQYF. The CDR3 DNA sequence: TGTGCCAGCGGCGCCTCGCCCCATACCACAGATACGCAGTATTTT. V gene TRBV2 combines with J gene TRBJ2-3; the D is unclear. Between the trimmed V and J ends, which lost 8 bases and 2 bases, there was a span of 17 bases. This CDR3 spans 15 amino acids. Looked up from germline, CDR1 is SNHLY and CDR2 is FYNNEI.

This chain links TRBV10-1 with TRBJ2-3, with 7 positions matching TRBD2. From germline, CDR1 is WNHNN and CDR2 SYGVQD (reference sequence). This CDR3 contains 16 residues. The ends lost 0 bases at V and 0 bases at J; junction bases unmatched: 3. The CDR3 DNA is TGCGCCAGCAGTGAGTCGAGCGGGGCTAGCACAGATACGCAGTATTTT. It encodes CASSESSGASTDTQYF.

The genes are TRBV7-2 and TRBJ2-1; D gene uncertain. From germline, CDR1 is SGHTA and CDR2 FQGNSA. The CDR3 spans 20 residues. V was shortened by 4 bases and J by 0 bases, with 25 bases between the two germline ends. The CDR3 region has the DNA TGTGCCAGCAGCTCCTTTGAAGGTGTGATTGTTTTGAGCTCCTACAATGAGCAGTTCTTC. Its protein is CASSSFEGVIVLSSYNEQFF.

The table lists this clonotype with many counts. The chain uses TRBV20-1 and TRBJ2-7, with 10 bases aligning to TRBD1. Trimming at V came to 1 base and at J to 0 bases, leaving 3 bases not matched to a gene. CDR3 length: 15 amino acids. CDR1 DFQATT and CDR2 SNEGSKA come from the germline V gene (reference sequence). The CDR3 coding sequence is TGCAGTGCTAGAGGGGGACAGGGGAGCTCCTACGAGCAGTACTTC. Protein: CSARGGQGSSYEQYF.

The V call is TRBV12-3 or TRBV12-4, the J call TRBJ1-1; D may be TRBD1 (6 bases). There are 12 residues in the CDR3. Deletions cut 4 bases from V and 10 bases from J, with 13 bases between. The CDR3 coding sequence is TGTGCCAGCAGTTCAGGACAGTTACCAGCTTTCTTT. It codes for CASSSGQLPAFF.

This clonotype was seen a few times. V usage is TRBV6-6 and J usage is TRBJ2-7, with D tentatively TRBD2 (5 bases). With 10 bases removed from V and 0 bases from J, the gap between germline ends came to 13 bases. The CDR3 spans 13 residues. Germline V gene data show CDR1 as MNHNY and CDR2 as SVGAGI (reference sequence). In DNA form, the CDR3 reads TGTGCCACCCTACCGGGGAGCTCCTACGAGCAGTACTTC. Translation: CATLPGSSYEQYF.

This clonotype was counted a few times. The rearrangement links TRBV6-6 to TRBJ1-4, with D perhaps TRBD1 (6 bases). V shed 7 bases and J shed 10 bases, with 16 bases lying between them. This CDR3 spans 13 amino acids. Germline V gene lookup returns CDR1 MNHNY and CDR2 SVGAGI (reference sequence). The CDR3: CASTLQGPRKLFF. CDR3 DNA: TGTGCCAGCACCCTACAGGGACCGCGAAAACTGTTTTTT.

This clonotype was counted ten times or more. CDR3 sequence reads: CASSLSLDRQETQYF. CDR3 sequence (DNA): TGTGCCAGCAGTTTATCGCTGGACAGACAAGAGACCCAGTACTTC. V and J are TRBV27 and TRBJ2-5; D perhaps matches TRBD1 (6 bases). This CDR3 has 15 residues. Germline-derived CDR1 and CDR2 are MNHEY and SMNVEV (reference sequence). Trimming shortened V by 0 bases and J by 2 bases, and 10 bases separated the two germline ends.

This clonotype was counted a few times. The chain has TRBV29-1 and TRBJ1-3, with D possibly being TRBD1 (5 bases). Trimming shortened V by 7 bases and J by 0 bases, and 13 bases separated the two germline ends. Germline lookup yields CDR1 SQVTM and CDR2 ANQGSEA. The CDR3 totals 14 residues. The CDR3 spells CSGSRDHSGNTIYF. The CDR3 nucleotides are TGCAGCGGAAGCAGGGATCACTCTGGAAACACCATATATTTT.

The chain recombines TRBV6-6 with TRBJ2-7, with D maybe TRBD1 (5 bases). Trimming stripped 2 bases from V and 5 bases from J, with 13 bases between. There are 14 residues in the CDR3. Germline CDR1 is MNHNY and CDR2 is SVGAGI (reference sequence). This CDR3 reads CASSYGQGGNEQYF. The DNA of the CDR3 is TGTGCCAGCAGTTACGGGCAGGGTGGGAACGAGCAGTACTTC.

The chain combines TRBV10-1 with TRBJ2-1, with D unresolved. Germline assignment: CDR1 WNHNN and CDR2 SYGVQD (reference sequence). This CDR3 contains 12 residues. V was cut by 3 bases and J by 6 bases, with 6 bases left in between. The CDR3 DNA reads TGCGCCAGCAGTGACTTGGGCAATGAGCAGTTCTTC. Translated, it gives CASSDLGNEQFF.

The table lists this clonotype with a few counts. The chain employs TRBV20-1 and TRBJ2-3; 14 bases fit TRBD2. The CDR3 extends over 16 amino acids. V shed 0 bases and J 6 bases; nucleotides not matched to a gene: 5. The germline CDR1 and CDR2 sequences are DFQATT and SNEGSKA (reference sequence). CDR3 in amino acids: CSARDRLAGGKDTQYF. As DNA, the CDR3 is TGCAGTGCTAGAGACCGACTAGCGGGGGGGAAGGATACGCAGTATTTT.

The CDR3 DNA is TGCAGTGCTAGAGATAAGGGGGAGACCCAGTACTTC. Its translation: CSARDKGETQYF. V usage is TRBV20-1 and J usage is TRBJ2-5; D possibly corresponds to TRBD1 (5 bases). Germline V CDR1 and CDR2: DFQATT, SNEGSKA (reference sequence). Trimming left V 0 bases short and J 5 bases short, with 7 bases between. CDR3 length: 12 amino acids.